The 3 T cell receptor beta chains below all came from one sample that was sequenced in a study of cytomegalovirus exposure and HLA in healthy donors. The table came from immunoSEQ multiplex PCR; TCRdb's copy has only in-frame clones and leaves some out. The repertoire holds tens of thousands of clones, with roughly 87% as singletons. Sequenced sample: PBMCs. The receptors come from a woman between 18 and 30 years old in good health and CMV-seropositive.

The gene calls are TRBV5-1 and TRBJ1-4, with 12 bases lining up with TRBD1. Per germline, CDR1 SGHRS and CDR2 YFSETQ. Unmatched junction bases numbered 2, after V lost 3 bases and J lost 2 bases. CDR3 length equals 16 residues. The DNA of the CDR3 is TGCGCCAGCAGCTGGGGGACAGGGGGCACTAATGAAAAACTGTTTTTT. This codes for CASSWGTGGTNEKLFF.

V usage is TRBV5-1 and J usage is TRBJ1-5; 11 positions agree with TRBD1. The V and J ends lost 4 bases and 5 bases, in that order; junction bases with no gene match: 2. The CDR3 totals 14 residues. The V gene's germline CDR1 is SGHRS and CDR2 YFSETQ. CDR3 nucleotide sequence: TGCGCCAGCAGCGTGGGACAGGGGGATCAGCCCCAGCATTTT. The encoded protein is CASSVGQGDQPQHF.

The chain links TRBV4-2 to TRBJ1-2; TRBD1 aligns across 7 bases. CDR1 LGHNA and CDR2 YNFKEQ come from the germline V gene. V gave up 0 bases and J gave up 7 bases; unmatched junction bases: 8. The CDR3 length is 15 residues. The CDR3 nucleotides read TGTGCCAGCAGCCAAGAGGTGGGGACAGTCTTTGGCTACACCTTC. Translation: CASSQEVGTVFGYTF.